This TCR beta chain was identified in a study of CD4 T cells in relation to SARS-CoV-2 and coronaviruses. Study summary: After roughly ten days of antigen culture, PBMC TCR beta CDR3s were sequenced. Crossreactive spike epitopes shared across donors were mapped to their HLA restriction.

Germline lookup yields CDR1 LNHDA and CDR2 SQIVND (reference sequence). V lost 2 bases to trimming and J lost 0 bases; unmatched junction nucleotides: 7. The CDR3 spans 18 residues. The repertoire was sequenced with immunoSEQ multiplex PCR; TCRdb's copy has only in-frame clones and lacks some. Of some 21,000 clones in the sample, around 72% were seen once. Of note for this clone: Its antigen remains unknown.

CD4+ T cells from unexposed donors were obtained before the COVID-19 pandemic (2011-2018). Isolation of CD4+ T cells took place after less than 13 days in culture. Unexposed-donor CD4+ T cells were probed with SARS-CoV-2 S/N and four cold-coronavirus spikes, cells permitting. This chain connects TRBV19 to TRBJ2-6; 7 nucleotides match TRBD1. This receptor was taken from a human donor in good health. Sequenced: CD4+ T cells from PBMCs, cultured in vitro. The CDR3 DNA reads TGTGCCAGTAGTATAATGGGGACAGCCCTCTCTGGGGCCAACGTCCTGACTTTC. Protein product: CASSIMGTALSGANVLTF. Full variable domain (missing parts from reference TRBV19 and TRBJ2-6): DGGITQSPKYLFRKEGQNVTLSCEQNLNHDAMYWYRQDPGQGLRLIYYSQIVNDFQKGDIAEGYSVSREKKESFPLTVTSAQKNPTAFYLCASSIMGTALSGANVLTFGAGSRLTVL.